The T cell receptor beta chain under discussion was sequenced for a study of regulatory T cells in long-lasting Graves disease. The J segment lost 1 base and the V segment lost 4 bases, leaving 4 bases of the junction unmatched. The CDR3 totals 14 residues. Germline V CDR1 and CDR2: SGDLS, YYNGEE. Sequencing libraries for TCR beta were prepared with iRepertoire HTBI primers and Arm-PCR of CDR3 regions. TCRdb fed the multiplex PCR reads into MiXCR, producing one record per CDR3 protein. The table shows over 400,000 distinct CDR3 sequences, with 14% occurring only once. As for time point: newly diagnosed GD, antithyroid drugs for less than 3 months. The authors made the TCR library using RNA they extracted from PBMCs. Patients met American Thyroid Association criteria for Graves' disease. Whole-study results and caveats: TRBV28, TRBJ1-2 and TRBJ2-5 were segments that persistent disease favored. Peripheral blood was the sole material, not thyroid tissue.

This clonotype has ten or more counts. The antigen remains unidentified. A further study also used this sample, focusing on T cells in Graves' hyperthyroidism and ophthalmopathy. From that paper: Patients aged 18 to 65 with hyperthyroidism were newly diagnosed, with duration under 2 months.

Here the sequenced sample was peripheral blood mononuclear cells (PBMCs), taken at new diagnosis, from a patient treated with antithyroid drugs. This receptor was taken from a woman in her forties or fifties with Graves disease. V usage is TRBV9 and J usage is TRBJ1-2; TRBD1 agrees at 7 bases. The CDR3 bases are TGTGCCAGCAGCCAAACAGGGGTTAACTATGGCTACACCTTC. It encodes CASSQTGVNYGYTF. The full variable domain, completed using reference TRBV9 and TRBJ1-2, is DSGVTQTPKHLITATGQRVTLRCSPRSGDLSVYWYQQSLDQGLQFLIQYYNGEERAKGNILERFSAQQFPDLHSELNLSSLELGDSALYFCASSQTGVNYGYTFGSGTRLTVV.